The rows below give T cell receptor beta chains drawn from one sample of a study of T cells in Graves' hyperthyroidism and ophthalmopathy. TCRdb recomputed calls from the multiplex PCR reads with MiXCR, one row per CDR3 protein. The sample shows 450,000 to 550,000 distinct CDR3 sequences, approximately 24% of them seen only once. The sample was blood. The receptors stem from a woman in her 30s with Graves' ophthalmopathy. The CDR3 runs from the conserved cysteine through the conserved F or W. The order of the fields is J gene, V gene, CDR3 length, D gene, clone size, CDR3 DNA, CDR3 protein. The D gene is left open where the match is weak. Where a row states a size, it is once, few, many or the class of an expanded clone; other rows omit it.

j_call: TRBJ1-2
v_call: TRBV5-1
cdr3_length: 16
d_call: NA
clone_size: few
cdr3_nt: TGCGCCAGCAGGGTTAAAAACGACGCCGTTAACTATGGCTACACCTTC
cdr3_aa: CASRVKNDAVNYGYTF

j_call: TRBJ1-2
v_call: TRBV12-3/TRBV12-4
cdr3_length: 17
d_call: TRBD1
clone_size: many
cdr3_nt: TGTGCCAGCAGTTTAAAGGGACAGGGAGGCGATTCGTATGGCTACACCTTC
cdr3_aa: CASSLKGQGGDSYGYTF

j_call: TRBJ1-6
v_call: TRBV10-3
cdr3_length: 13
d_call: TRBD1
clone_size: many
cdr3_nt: TGTGCCATCAGTGTGGCAGGGGGTTCACCCCTCCACTTT
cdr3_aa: CAISVAGGSPLHF

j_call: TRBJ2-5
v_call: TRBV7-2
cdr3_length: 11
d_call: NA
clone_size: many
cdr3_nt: TGTGCCAGCAGCTTGCAGCAGACCCAGTACTTC
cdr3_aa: CASSLQQTQYF

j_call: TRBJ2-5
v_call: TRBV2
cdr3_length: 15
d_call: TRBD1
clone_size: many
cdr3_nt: TGTGCCAGCAGGCTCCGGGACAGCAACGGGGAGACCCAGTACTTC
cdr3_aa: CASRLRDSNGETQYF

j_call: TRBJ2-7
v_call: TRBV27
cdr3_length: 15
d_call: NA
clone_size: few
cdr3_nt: TGTGCCAGCAGTTTTGGGAGGACGAGCTCCTACGAGCAGTACTTC
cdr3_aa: CASSFGRTSSYEQYF

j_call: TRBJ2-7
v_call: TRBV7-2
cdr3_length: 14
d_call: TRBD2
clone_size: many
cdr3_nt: TGTGCCAGCAGTGGGACTAGCGGGGGTTACGAGCAGTACTTC
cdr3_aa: CASSGTSGGYEQYF

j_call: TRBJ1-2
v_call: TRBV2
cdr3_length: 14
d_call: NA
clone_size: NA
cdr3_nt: TGTGCCAGCAGTGGACAGGACCCTAACTATGGCTACACCTTC
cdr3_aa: CASSGQDPNYGYTF

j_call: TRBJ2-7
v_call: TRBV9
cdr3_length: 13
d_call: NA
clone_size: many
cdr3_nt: TGTGCCAGCAGCGCGGACGGAACCTACGAGCAGTACTTC
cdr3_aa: CASSADGTYEQYF

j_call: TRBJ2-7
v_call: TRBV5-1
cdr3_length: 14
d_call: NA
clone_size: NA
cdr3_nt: TGCGCCAGCAGCTTGTATGGGGCCGGGGGCGAGCAGTACTTC
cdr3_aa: CASSLYGAGGEQYF

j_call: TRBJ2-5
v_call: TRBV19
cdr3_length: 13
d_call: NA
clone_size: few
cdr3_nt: TGTGCCAGTAGTATAGACGAGGAAGAGACCCAGTACTTC
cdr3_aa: CASSIDEEETQYF

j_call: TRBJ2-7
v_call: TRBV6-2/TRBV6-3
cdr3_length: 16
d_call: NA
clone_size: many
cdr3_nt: TGTGCCAGCAGTTACTCGACGGGCAGGGACTCCTACGAGCAGTACTTC
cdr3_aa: CASSYSTGRDSYEQYF

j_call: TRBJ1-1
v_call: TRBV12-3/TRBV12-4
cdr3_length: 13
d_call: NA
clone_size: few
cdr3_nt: TGTGCCAGCAGTTTGACCGTGGGCACTGAAGCTTTCTTT
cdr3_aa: CASSLTVGTEAFF

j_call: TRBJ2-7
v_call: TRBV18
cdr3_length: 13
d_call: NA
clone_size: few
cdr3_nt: TGTGCCAGCTCCGGTCAGGGTCGGCGCGAGCAGTACTTC
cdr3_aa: CASSGQGRREQYF

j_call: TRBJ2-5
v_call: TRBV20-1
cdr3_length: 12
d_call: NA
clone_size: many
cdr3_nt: TGCAGTGTTCCAGGGAGGGGGGAGACCCAGTACTTC
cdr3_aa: CSVPGRGETQYF

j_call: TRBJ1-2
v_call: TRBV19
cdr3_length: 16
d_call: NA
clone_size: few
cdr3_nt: TGTGCCAGTAGTGAAGCCGACTTCCTCAACGGTTATGGCTACACCTTC
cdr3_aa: CASSEADFLNGYGYTF

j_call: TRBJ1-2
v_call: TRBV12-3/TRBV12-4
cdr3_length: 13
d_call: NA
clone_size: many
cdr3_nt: TGTGCCAGCAGTTCGGGGGTACAGTATGGCTACACCTTC
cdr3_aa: CASSSGVQYGYTF

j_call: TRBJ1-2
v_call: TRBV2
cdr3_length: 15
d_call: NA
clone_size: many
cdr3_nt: TGTGCCAGCAGTGACAGGACACAAGCTAACTATGGCTACACCTTC
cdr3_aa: CASSDRTQANYGYTF

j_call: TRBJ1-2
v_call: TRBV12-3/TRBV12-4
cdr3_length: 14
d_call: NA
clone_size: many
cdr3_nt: TGTGCCAGCAGTTTAGGAGCTCCCCTCGATGGCTACACCTTC
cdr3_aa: CASSLGAPLDGYTF

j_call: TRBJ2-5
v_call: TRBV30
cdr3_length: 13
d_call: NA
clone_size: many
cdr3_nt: TGTGCCTGGAGTGTAGGAACCGGAGAGACCCAGTACTTC
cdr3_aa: CAWSVGTGETQYF

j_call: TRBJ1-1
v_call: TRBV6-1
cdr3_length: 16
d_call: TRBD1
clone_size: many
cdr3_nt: TGTGCCAGCAGTGTCCCTGTAGGGACAGGGCTCACTGAAGCTTTCTTT
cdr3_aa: CASSVPVGTGLTEAFF

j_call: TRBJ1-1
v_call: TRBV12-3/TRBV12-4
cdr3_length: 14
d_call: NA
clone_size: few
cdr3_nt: TGTGCCAGCAGTTTTTCCGGGATTTACACTGAAGCTTTCTTT
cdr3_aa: CASSFSGIYTEAFF

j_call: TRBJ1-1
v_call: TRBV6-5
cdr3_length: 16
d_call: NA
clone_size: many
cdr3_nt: TGTGCCAGCAGTTACCCGGACAATTCGATGAACACTGAAGCTTTCTTT
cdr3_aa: CASSYPDNSMNTEAFF

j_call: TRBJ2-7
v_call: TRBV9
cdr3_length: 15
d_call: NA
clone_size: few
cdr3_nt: TGTGCCAGCAGCCCACCTGGGGGATCCGCCTACGAGCAGTACTTC
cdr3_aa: CASSPPGGSAYEQYF

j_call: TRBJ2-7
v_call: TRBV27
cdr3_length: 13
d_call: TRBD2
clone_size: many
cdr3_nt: TGTGCCAGCAGAAGGGAGGGTTCCTACGAGCAGTACTTC
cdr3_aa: CASRREGSYEQYF

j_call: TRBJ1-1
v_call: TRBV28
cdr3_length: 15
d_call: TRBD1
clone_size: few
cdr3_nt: TGTGCCACCCTAAACAGGGGGATCATGAACACTGAAGCTTTTTTT
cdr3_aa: CATLNRGIMNTEAFF

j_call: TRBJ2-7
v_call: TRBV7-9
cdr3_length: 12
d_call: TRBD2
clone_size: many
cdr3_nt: TGTGCCAGCAGCCAACGGGGGGGAGAGCAGTACTTC
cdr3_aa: CASSQRGGEQYF

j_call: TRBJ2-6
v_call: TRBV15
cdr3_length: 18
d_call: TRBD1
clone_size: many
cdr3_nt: TGTGCCACCAGCAAGGAGGACAGGTTTAACTCTGGGGCCAACGTCCTGACTTTC
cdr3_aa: CATSKEDRFNSGANVLTF

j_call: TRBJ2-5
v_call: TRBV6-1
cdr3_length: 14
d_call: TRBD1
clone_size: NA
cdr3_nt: TGTGCCAGCAGTGAATCAGGGGGCGAAGAGACCCAGTACTTC
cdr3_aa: CASSESGGEETQYF

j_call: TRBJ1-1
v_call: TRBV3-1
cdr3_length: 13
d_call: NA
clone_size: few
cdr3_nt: TGTGCCAGCAGCCAATGGGAGGCATCTGAAGCTTTCTTT
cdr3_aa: CASSQWEASEAFF

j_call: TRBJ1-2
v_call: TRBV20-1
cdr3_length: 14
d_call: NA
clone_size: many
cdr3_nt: TGCAGTGCTAGTCCGGACCGCACTAACTATGGCTACACCTTC
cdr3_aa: CSASPDRTNYGYTF

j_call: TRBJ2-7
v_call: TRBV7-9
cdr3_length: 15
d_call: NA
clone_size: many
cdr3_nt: TGTGCCAGCAGCTTAGCCTCCGGGACCACCTACGAGCAGTACTTC
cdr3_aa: CASSLASGTTYEQYF

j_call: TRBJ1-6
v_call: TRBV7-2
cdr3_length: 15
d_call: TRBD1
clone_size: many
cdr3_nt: TGTGCCAGCAGCTTAGAATGGGACAGGGGTTCACCCCTCCACTTT
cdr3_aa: CASSLEWDRGSPLHF

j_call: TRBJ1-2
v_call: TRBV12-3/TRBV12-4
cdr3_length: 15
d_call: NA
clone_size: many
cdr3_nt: TGTGCCAGCAGTTTATCCGGGGGGCGGACCTATGGCTACACCTTC
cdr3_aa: CASSLSGGRTYGYTF

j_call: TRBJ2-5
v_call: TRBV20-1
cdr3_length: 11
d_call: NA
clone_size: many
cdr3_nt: TGCAGTGCTACCGGGCAAGAGACCCAGTACTTC
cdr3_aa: CSATGQETQYF

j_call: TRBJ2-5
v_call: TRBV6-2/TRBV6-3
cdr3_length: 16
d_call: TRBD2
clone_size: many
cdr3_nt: TGTGCCAGCAGCCGATGGACTAGCGGGGCTAGGGAGACCCAGTACTTC
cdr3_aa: CASSRWTSGARETQYF

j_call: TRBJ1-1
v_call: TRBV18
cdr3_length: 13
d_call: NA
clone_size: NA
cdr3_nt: TGTGCCAGCTCACCCGGACGGACTACTGAAGCTTTCTTT
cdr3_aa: CASSPGRTTEAFF

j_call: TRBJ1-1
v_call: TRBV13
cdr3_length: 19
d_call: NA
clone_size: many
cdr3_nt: TGTGCCAGCAGCTTAGTATCGCTACAACGAACGGGCAGGAACACTGAAGCTTTCTTT
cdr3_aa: CASSLVSLQRTGRNTEAFF

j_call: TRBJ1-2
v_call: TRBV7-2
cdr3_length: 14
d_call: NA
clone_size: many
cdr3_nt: TGTGCCAGCAGCTTAGAGACCAATAACTATGGCTACACCTTC
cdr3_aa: CASSLETNNYGYTF

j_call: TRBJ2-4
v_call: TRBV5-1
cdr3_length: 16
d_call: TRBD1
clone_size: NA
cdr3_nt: TGCGCCAGCAGCTCGGGACAGGGGGACGCCAAAAACATTCAGTACTTC
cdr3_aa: CASSSGQGDAKNIQYF

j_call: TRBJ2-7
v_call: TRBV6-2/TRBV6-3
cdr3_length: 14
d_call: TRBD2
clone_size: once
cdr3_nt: TGTGCCAGCAGGCCAGCGGGGAGCTCCTACGAGCAGTACTTC
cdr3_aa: CASRPAGSSYEQYF

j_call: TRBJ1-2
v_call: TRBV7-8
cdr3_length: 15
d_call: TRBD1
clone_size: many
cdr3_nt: TGTGCCAGCAGCCCCCGCTGGGGCAGGGGGTATGGCTACACCTTC
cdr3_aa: CASSPRWGRGYGYTF

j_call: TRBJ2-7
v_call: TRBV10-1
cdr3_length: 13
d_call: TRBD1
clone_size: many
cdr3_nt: TGCGCCAGCAGTGAACAGGGGACGAACGAGCAGTACTTC
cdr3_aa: CASSEQGTNEQYF

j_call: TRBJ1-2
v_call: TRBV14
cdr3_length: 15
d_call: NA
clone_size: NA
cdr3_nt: TGTGCCAGCAGCCAGGCAGGGGTCACTTACTATGGCTACACCTTC
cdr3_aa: CASSQAGVTYYGYTF

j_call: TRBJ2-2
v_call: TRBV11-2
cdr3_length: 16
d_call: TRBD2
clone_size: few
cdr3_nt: TGTGCCAGCTCACTTAGGGCCGGGACTACCACCGGGGAGCTGTTTTTT
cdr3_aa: CASSLRAGTTTGELFF

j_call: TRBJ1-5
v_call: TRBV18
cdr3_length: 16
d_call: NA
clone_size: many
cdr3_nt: TGTGCCAGCTCACCACCTGCATGGGCAGGGCATCAGCCCCAGCATTTT
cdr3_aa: CASSPPAWAGHQPQHF

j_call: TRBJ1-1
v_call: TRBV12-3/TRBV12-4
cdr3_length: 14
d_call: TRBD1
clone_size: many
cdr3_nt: TGTGCCAGCAGCCCGGGACAGGAGGACACTGAAGCTTTCTTT
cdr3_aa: CASSPGQEDTEAFF

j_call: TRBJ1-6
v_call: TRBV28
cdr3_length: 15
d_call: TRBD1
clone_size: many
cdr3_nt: TGTGCCAGCAGTCCTCGGACAGGCGATAATTCACCCCTCCACTTT
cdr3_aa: CASSPRTGDNSPLHF

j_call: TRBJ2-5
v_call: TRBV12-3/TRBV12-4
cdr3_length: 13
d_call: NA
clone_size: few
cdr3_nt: TGTGCCAGCAGCACGCATCTATGGGAGACCCAGTACTTC
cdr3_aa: CASSTHLWETQYF

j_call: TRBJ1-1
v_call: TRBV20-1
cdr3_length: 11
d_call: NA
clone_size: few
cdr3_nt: TGCAGCCAGACAGAGAACACTGAAGCTTTCTTT
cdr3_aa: CSQTENTEAFF

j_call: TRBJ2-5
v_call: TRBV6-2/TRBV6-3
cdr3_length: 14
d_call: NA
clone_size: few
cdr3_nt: TGTGCCAGCAGGAGCGACAGTACAAAAGAGACCCAGTACTTC
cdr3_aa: CASRSDSTKETQYF

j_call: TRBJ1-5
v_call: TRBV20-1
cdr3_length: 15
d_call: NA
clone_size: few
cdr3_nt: TGCAGTGCTAGACAGGGGACGTATAGCAATCAGCCCCAGCATTTT
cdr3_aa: CSARQGTYSNQPQHF

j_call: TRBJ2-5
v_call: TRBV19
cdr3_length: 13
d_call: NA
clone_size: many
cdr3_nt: TGTGCCAGTAGTATAGGAGAGGGAGAGACCCAGTACTTC
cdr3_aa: CASSIGEGETQYF

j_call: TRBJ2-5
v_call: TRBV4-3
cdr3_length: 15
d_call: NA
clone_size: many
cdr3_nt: TGCGCCAGCAGCCAAGACGCGGTCTGGGAAGAGACCCAGTACTTC
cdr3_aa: CASSQDAVWEETQYF

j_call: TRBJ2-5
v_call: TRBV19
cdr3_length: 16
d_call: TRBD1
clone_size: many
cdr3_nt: TGTGCCAGTAGTATAGTGTGGCACAGGGGCCAAGAGACCCAGTACTTC
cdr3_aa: CASSIVWHRGQETQYF

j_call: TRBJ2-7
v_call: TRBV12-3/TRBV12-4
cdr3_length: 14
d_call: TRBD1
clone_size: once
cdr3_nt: TGTGCCAGCAGCACAACAGGGGCTACCTACGAGCAGTACTTC
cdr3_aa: CASSTTGATYEQYF

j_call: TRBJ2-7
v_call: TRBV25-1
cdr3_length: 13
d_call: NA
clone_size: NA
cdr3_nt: TGTGCCAGCAGTGACCCTCCCTTGAACGAGCAGTACTTC
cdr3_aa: CASSDPPLNEQYF

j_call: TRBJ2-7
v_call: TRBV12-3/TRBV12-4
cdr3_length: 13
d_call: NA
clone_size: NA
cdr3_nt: TGTGCCAGCAGTCAGGATCCGAACTACGAGCAGTACTTC
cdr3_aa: CASSQDPNYEQYF